A selection of T cell receptor beta chains follows, all from one sample in a study of blood T cell repertoires in COVID-19. TCRdb's table, derived via immunoSEQ multiplex PCR, lists solely in-frame clones and lacks some. The table shows more than 40,000 clones, with 88% occurring only once. Sequenced: peripheral blood. These receptors were collected from a man aged 50-59 years with active COVID-19. The conserved cysteine and the conserved F or W are not part of the CDR3 here.

V gene	J gene	CDR3 length	CDR3 protein
TRBV14	TRBJ2-3	14	ASSRLAGFSTDTQY
TRBV28	TRBJ2-7	12	ASSSPLDSYEQY
TRBV5-6	TRBJ2-2	13	ASSLAGGYTGELF
TRBV30	TRBJ1-6	12	AWSAGDRVSPLH
TRBV5-1	TRBJ2-2	15	ASSSRGQGANTGELF
TRBV11-2	TRBJ2-1	11	ASSLDFNNEQF
TRBV3-1/TRBV3-2	TRBJ2-3	16	ASSQGTRTGVTADTQY
TRBV7-9	TRBJ1-1	15	ASSPLEGGVRGTEAF
TRBV5-4	TRBJ2-3	14	ASSARLVSSTDTQY
TRBV15	TRBJ2-6	14	ATSRIAGAGANVLT
TRBV6-2/TRBV6-3	TRBJ2-2	16	ASSYSAVAGEYTGELF
TRBV5-6	TRBJ1-6	10	ASSHSNSPLH
TRBV19	TRBJ2-7	12	ASSGLGGSGEQY
TRBV7-9	TRBJ2-1	12	ASSFLTTGNEQF
TRBV3-1/TRBV3-2	TRBJ2-7	13	ASSPQDREKHEQY
TRBV30	TRBJ1-2	14	AWSRGQGARGYGYT
TRBV5-1	TRBJ2-7	13	ASTPGLAGAGEQY
TRBV25-1	TRBJ2-7	13	ASSEGGTGLYEQY
TRBV5-4	TRBJ2-7	13	ASSVDRDSSYEQY
TRBV19	TRBJ2-2	14	ASKGREREGPGELF
TRBV4-1	TRBJ1-3	15	ASSQPWAGKGGNTIY
TRBV25-1	TRBJ1-4	13	ASSDLVTGSEKLF
TRBV6-5	TRBJ2-3	11	ASSYGATDTQY
TRBV5-8	TRBJ2-5	11	ASSRGQQETQY
TRBV7-8	TRBJ2-1	14	ASSHLEQGGVNEQF
TRBV11-3	TRBJ2-7	13	ASSSLTFEDYEQY
TRBV5-3	TRBJ2-2	13	ARSSGTKNTGELF
TRBV3-1/TRBV3-2	TRBJ2-6	17	ASSQRASGGSSGANVLT
TRBV7-2	TRBJ2-1	14	ASSPVRGSSYNEQF
TRBV11-2	TRBJ2-3	14	ASSSNPGGSTDTQY
TRBV2	TRBJ2-2	13	ASSAGQVAPSELF
TRBV6-2/TRBV6-3	TRBJ2-7	10	ASSQRGGEQY
TRBV6-6	TRBJ2-3	15	ASSLRRLAYPRDTQY